The present TCR beta chain was sequenced within a study of T cell repertoires in cytomegalovirus infection. Whole-study context: Shared public TCR beta signatures pointed to both CMV infection and a matching HLA type.

TCRdb independently ran MiXCR on the reads; one entry per CDR3 protein. The table has 450,000 to 550,000 distinct CDR3 sequences, approximately 15% seen once; the top ten hold under 30%. Study-wide points: Across the ex vivo response, the dominant clonotypes were HLA-C-restricted CMV-specific TCR beta clonotypes. Using cumulative public TCR beta family frequency, the authors identified those who carried CMV together with the relevant HLA.

The germline V gene has CDR1 LGHNA and CDR2 YNFKEQ. This CDR3 spans 15 amino acids. The V gene lost 7 bases and the J gene lost 3 bases, with 17 bases spanning the gap. This clonotype has at least ten counts. The antigen remains unidentified. The chain uses TRBV4-2 and TRBJ2-3; D is possibly TRBD1 (5 bases). Source material: CD8+ T cells from PBMCs. This clonotype was sampled from a human donor in good health (CMV status not recorded). Some clones in this sample may be carry-over from other donors' samples. The CDR3 DNA sequence: TGTGCCAGCACAATAACGGTCCGGACAACAGATACGCAGTATTTT. It yields the protein CASTITVRTTDTQYF.